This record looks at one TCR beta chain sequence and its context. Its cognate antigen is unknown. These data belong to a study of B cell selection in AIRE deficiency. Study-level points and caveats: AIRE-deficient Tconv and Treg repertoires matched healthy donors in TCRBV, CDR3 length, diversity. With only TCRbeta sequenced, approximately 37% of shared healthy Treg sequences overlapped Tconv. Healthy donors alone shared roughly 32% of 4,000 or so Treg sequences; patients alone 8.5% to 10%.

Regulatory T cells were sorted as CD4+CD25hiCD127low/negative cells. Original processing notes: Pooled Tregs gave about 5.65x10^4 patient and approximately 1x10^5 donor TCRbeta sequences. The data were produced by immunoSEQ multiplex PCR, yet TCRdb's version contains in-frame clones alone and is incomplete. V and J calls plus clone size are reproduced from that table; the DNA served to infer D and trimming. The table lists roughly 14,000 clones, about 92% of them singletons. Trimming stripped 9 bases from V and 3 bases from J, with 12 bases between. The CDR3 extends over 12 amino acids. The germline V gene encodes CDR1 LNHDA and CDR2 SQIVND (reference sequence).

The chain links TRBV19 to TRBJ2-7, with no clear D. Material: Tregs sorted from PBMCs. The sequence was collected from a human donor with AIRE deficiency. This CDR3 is CASRSRNYEQYF. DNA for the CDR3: TGTGCCAGCCGCTCCCGGAACTACGAGCAGTACTTC.